The rows below give T cell receptor beta chains drawn from one sample of a study of radiation and T cells in renal cell carcinoma. This table comes from immunoSEQ multiplex PCR, and its TCRdb copy is limited to in-frame clones, with some not included. This repertoire shows some 78,000 clones, 70% to 90% found once; its top ten account for about 5.8%. The sequenced sample was blood, obtained from a patient whose treatment included radiotherapy and nephrectomy. The receptors come from a woman aged 65 to 85 with renal cell carcinoma. Both conserved end residues are part of each CDR3. Each record gives: D gene, clone size, V gene, J gene, CDR3 protein, CDR3 DNA. The D gene is left open where the match is weak. A row's size may be missing; if present it is once, few, many or a size class.

d_call: NA
clone_size: NA
v_call: TRBV4-3
j_call: TRBJ1-5
cdr3_aa: CASSQEGRGNQPQHF
cdr3_nt: TGCGCCAGCAGCCAAGAAGGAAGGGGCAATCAGCCCCAGCATTTT

d_call: NA
clone_size: NA
v_call: TRBV6-6
j_call: TRBJ2-7
cdr3_aa: CASNLPVGATAGEQYF
cdr3_nt: TGTGCCAGCAACTTACCTGTGGGGGCGACTGCGGGGGAGCAGTACTTC

d_call: TRBD1
clone_size: once
v_call: TRBV19
j_call: TRBJ2-5
cdr3_aa: CASSLPGTGEETQYF
cdr3_nt: TGTGCCAGTAGTCTACCCGGGACAGGGGAAGAGACCCAGTACTTC

d_call: NA
clone_size: once
v_call: TRBV6-1
j_call: TRBJ2-5
cdr3_aa: CASSEVGPETQYF
cdr3_nt: TGTGCCAGCAGTGAGGTGGGGCCAGAGACCCAGTACTTC

d_call: TRBD1
clone_size: NA
v_call: TRBV11-1
j_call: TRBJ2-7
cdr3_aa: CASSLDGTGTDEQYF
cdr3_nt: TGTGCCAGCAGCTTAGATGGGACAGGGACCGACGAGCAGTACTTC

d_call: NA
clone_size: once
v_call: TRBV2
j_call: TRBJ2-2
cdr3_aa: CASRRGTPGELFF
cdr3_nt: TGTGCCAGCAGGAGGGGGACACCCGGGGAGCTGTTTTTT

d_call: NA
clone_size: NA
v_call: TRBV4-1
j_call: TRBJ2-2
cdr3_aa: CASSQGWSAANTGELFF
cdr3_nt: TGCGCCAGCAGCCAAGGATGGTCGGCCGCGAACACCGGGGAGCTGTTTTTT

d_call: NA
clone_size: NA
v_call: TRBV7-7
j_call: TRBJ2-5
cdr3_aa: CASSFGGNQETQYF
cdr3_nt: TGTGCTAGCAGCTTTGGCGGCAACCAAGAGACCCAGTACTTC

d_call: TRBD1
clone_size: NA
v_call: TRBV30
j_call: TRBJ2-7
cdr3_aa: CAWSVPSDRVYEQYF
cdr3_nt: TGTGCCTGGAGTGTACCTTCGGACAGGGTCTACGAGCAGTACTTC

d_call: TRBD2
clone_size: NA
v_call: TRBV4-1
j_call: TRBJ2-3
cdr3_aa: CASSQARGVTDTQYF
cdr3_nt: TGCGCCAGCAGCCAAGCACGGGGGGTCACAGATACGCAGTATTTT

d_call: NA
clone_size: NA
v_call: TRBV19
j_call: TRBJ2-1
cdr3_aa: CASNLGLRNEQFF
cdr3_nt: TGTGCCAGTAATCTGGGGCTTCGCAATGAGCAGTTCTTC

d_call: TRBD2
clone_size: NA
v_call: TRBV6-1
j_call: TRBJ2-1
cdr3_aa: CASSIKRGNEQFF
cdr3_nt: TGTGCCAGCAGCATAAAGCGGGGTAATGAGCAGTTCTTC

d_call: TRBD1
clone_size: NA
v_call: TRBV6-1
j_call: TRBJ1-5
cdr3_aa: CASSDRGRNSNQPQHF
cdr3_nt: TGTGCCAGCAGTGACAGGGGGAGGAATAGCAATCAGCCCCAGCATTTT

d_call: NA
clone_size: NA
v_call: TRBV18
j_call: TRBJ2-3
cdr3_aa: CASSPESTDTQYF
cdr3_nt: TGTGCCAGCTCACCCGAGAGCACAGATACGCAGTATTTT

d_call: NA
clone_size: NA
v_call: TRBV2
j_call: TRBJ1-1
cdr3_aa: CASSVMGRTNTEAFF
cdr3_nt: TGTGCCAGCAGCGTAATGGGACGGACGAACACTGAAGCTTTCTTT

d_call: NA
clone_size: NA
v_call: TRBV27
j_call: TRBJ2-2
cdr3_aa: CASSSFLGGGNTGELFF
cdr3_nt: TGTGCCAGCAGTTCTTTCCTGGGGGGCGGGAACACCGGGGAGCTGTTTTTT

d_call: NA
clone_size: NA
v_call: TRBV18
j_call: TRBJ2-7
cdr3_aa: CASSPGDEQYF
cdr3_nt: TGTGCCAGCTCACCGGGGGACGAGCAGTACTTC

d_call: NA
clone_size: NA
v_call: TRBV9
j_call: TRBJ1-1
cdr3_aa: CASSAHAGGNTEAFF
cdr3_nt: TGTGCCAGCAGCGCACACGCGGGGGGGAACACTGAAGCTTTCTTT

d_call: NA
clone_size: NA
v_call: TRBV5-4
j_call: TRBJ2-1
cdr3_aa: CASSFAGRNEQFF
cdr3_nt: TGTGCCAGCAGCTTTGCGGGGAGGAATGAGCAGTTCTTC

d_call: NA
clone_size: NA
v_call: TRBV5-6
j_call: TRBJ2-3
cdr3_aa: CASSLAAVLTDTQYF
cdr3_nt: TGTGCCAGCAGCTTGGCGGCTGTCCTCACAGATACGCAGTATTTT

d_call: NA
clone_size: NA
v_call: TRBV6-6
j_call: TRBJ2-5
cdr3_aa: CASTIGSETQYF
cdr3_nt: TGTGCCAGCACCATAGGGTCAGAGACCCAGTACTTC

d_call: TRBD1
clone_size: NA
v_call: TRBV15
j_call: TRBJ1-5
cdr3_aa: CATSSGTGGLIRNQPQHF
cdr3_nt: TGTGCCACCAGCAGCGGGACAGGGGGCCTGATTCGCAATCAGCCCCAGCATTTT

d_call: NA
clone_size: NA
v_call: TRBV7-7
j_call: TRBJ2-7
cdr3_aa: CASSLARGGDYEQYF
cdr3_nt: TGTGCTAGCAGCTTAGCGCGAGGGGGGGACTACGAGCAGTACTTC